This TCR beta chain was recorded in a study of blood T cell repertoires in COVID-19 (TCRdb year 2020). Study-wide context: Collaborator samples came from the United States, Italy and Spain and covered acute and convalescent phases of COVID-19. The prospective study material was composed of cDNA or gDNA derived from T cells, B-cell-depleted T cells, or PBMCs. The dataset comprised deeply sampled blood TCRbeta repertoires from subjects exposed to, actively infected with, or recovered from COVID-19. A freely available public database, intended as a resource for researchers studying the immune response to SARS-CoV-2, is where the repertoires were released. The samples were drawn from the first 160 participants of the ongoing ImmuneRACE study and from some 1,300 subjects provided by 6 global collaborators. Nearly every sample came with metadata listing a de-identified subject ID, COVID-19 status, age in years and sex. Where available, HLA class I and class II types were taken from metadata supplied by the sample provider and were not determined by assay-based typing.

Of note for this clone: This clone's antigen is unknown. Per-base qualities were not stored, and no clone one base away is much larger.

The study at large found these results: Clinical and demographic metadata were provided uncurated, with the amount varying by source and participant.

TCRbeta CDR3 regions were amplified from genomic DNA by means of the immunoSEQ Assay, a bias-controlled multiplex PCR. The original pipeline was this. Nucleated cell counts per sample were estimated from amplification of reference gene primers within the assay. To quantify the absolute abundance of each unique TCRbeta CDR3 rearrangement, sequence reads were collapsed and filtered. For each sample, productive Simpson clonality was calculated as the square root of Simpson's diversity index across productive rearrangements. TCRdb mirrors the immuneACCESS table, restricted to in-frame sequences. Some clones are absent from its copies; in checked studies, under half trace to an unresolved V gene, and the reason for the others is unknown. For V, J and clone size, that table is used; D and trimming come from the DNA. Across this sample there are roughly 250,000 clones, with around 90% seen only once. The ten top clones hold around 0.8% of the sample.

Each collaborating institution followed its own protocols to collect whole blood in K2EDTA tubes. For TCRbeta analysis, collaborators shipped samples as frozen whole blood, isolated PBMCs, or DNA extracted from either of those sample types. The germline V gene (reference sequence) sets CDR1 to LNHDA and CDR2 to SQIVND. V loses 7 bases, J loses 4 bases, and the germline ends lie 11 bases apart. The CDR3 spans 13 residues, from the cysteine through the phenylalanine. The sequence is cut down to CDR3 DNA, 39 bases in frame from base 1. The specimen was peripheral blood. This receptor was obtained from a young woman with acute or convalescent COVID-19. Recombination joined TRBV19 with TRBJ2-1; possibly the D gene is TRBD2, per 6 matching bases. In nucleotide form, the sequence is TGTGCCAGTACGGGACTCGGTTACAATGAGCAGTTCTTC. The encoded protein is CASTGLGYNEQFF.